This TCR beta chain was obtained from a study of technical replicates of blood from a handful of donors. Profiled with immunoSEQ multiplex PCR; TCRdb holds only in-frame clones, not every one. The table records about 70,000 clones, roughly 97% of them present only once. With 7 bases clipped from V and 6 bases from J, the junction kept 9 bases outside the gene matches. Germline CDR1 is SQVTM and CDR2 is ANQGSEA. The CDR3 loop spans 13 amino acids. This clone has just a few counts. This clonotype was obtained from a human donor in good health. The chain employs TRBV29-1 and TRBJ1-1, with 9 bases matching TRBD1. Material for sequencing was T cells isolated from PBMCs. CDR3: CSALTGGISEAFF. The CDR3 DNA sequence: TGCAGCGCCCTGACAGGGGGAATTTCTGAAGCTTTCTTT.